The entry below describes one T cell receptor beta chain. Its binding antigen is unknown. Nothing much larger sits one base from this clone, and base qualities are not available. Libraries were built with the immunoSEQ multiplex PCR assay. TCRdb re-hosts the immuneACCESS table, in-frame sequences only. Its copies lack some clones; in the studies checked, an unresolved V gene accounts for under half of them, and the cause for the rest is not known. The sample table lists over 45,000 clones, about 88% of them with a count of one. The ten largest make up 0.35% to 0.45% of the sample. V gives up 4 bases and J gives up 2 bases, and the segment between their germline ends measures 10 bases. From the cysteine through the phenylalanine, the CDR3 covers 14 amino acids. Just the 42-base CDR3 DNA is kept, in frame starting at base 1. The germline V gene gives CDR1 as SGHTS and CDR2 as YDEGEE. This sample is drawn from a study of T cell changes during pregnancy in multiple sclerosis (dated by TCRdb to about 2019). Looking at the study overall: The study examined how the T cell repertoire changed over the course of pregnancy in women with multiple sclerosis.

The starting material was CD4+ T cells from peripheral blood mononuclear cells, obtained in the third trimester of pregnancy. The chain employs TRBV5-8 and TRBJ1-5; no D gene can be assigned with confidence. The origin of this receptor is a female donor with multiple sclerosis, enrolled in a pregnancy study. The bases are TGTGCCAGCAGCCCTTACGGGGGCAATCAGCCCCAGCATTTT. The resulting protein is CASSPYGGNQPQHF.